The 21 T cell receptor beta chains below were found in one sample sequenced in a study of T cells in Graves' hyperthyroidism and ophthalmopathy. Amplification yielded TCR beta CDR3 regions, with RNA transcripts as the source. An initial round of RT-PCR targeting the TCR CDR3 relied on the HTBI primer set. One entry per CDR3 protein, called by TCRdb with MiXCR from the multiplex PCR reads. This table holds under 700,000 distinct CDR3 sequences, 16% found once. Sequencing input: blood. These receptors were collected from a woman under 30 with Graves' hyperthyroidism.

This chain uses TRBV9 with TRBJ2-4; 7 positions agree with TRBD2. This CDR3 is 16 amino acids long. From germline, CDR1 is SGDLS and CDR2 YYNGEE. The J segment lost 8 bases and the V segment lost 0 bases, leaving 11 bases of the junction unmatched. The CDR3 is CASSVAGRAGRDIQYF. CDR3 nucleotides: TGTGCCAGCAGCGTAGCGGGCAGGGCAGGGAGGGACATTCAGTACTTC.

This clonotype was counted many times. The chain combines TRBV10-3 with TRBJ1-1; D ambiguous. The CDR3 consists of 14 residues. The V end lost 2 bases, the J end lost 7 bases, and 14 bases lay between the germline ends. Germline V gene sequence: CDR1 ENHRY, CDR2 SYGVKD. CDR3 DNA sequence: TGTGCCATCAGTGAGAGAGCAAGGCAGTTTGAAGCTTTCTTT. It translates to CAISERARQFEAFF.

The chain carries TRBV4-2 and TRBJ2-7; D gene ambiguous. V was clipped by 0 bases and J by 2 bases, with 5 bases between them. The CDR3 is made up of 13 amino acids. Looked up from germline, CDR1 is LGHNA and CDR2 is YNFKEQ. The CDR3 loop is CASSQESPYEQYF. The DNA for the CDR3 is TGTGCCAGCAGCCAAGAGAGTCCCTACGAGCAGTACTTC.

This clonotype was counted at least ten times. This chain uses TRBV7-2 with TRBJ2-3; D is unresolved. The V gene's germline CDR1 is SGHTA and CDR2 FQGNSA. This CDR3 has 12 amino acids. Trimming pared 2 bases from V and 5 bases from J, leaving 5 bases between. The CDR3 DNA sequence: TGTGCCAGCAGCTTACCGGGAGATACGCAGTATTTT. Translated, it gives CASSLPGDTQYF. Variable domain in full (rest from reference TRBV7-2 and TRBJ2-3): GAGVSQSPSNKVTEKGKDVELRCDPISGHTALYWYRQSLGQGLEFLIYFQGNSAPDKSGLPSDRFSAERTGGSVSTLTIQRTQQEDSAVYLCASSLPGDTQYFGPGTRLTVL.

This clonotype was counted many times. The J gene is TRBJ2-1, the V gene TRBV20-1, with D possibly being TRBD2 (5 bases). Germline loops: CDR1 DFQATT, CDR2 SNEGSKA (reference sequence). V gave up 6 bases and J gave up 13 bases, with 25 bases separating them. CDR3 length: 14 amino acids. The CDR3 spells CSAHARGPRGFQFF. The CDR3 bases are TGCAGTGCGCACGCCCGAGGGCCCCGAGGTTTCCAGTTCTTC.

Of note for this clonotype: Being one base from a much bigger clone, this may be a read error. This chain links TRBV11-2 with TRBJ1-5, with 7 bases lining up with TRBD1. V was pared by 6 bases and J by 10 bases, with 15 bases of the junction left unmatched. Looked up from germline, CDR1 is SGHAT and CDR2 is FQNNGV. The CDR3 has 15 residues. DNA for the CDR3: TGTGCCAGCAGGGACAGGTTCAGGTCAGGTCACCCCCAGCATTTT. Translation gives CASRDRFRSGHPQHF. The full variable domain, its missing parts supplied by reference TRBV11-2 and TRBJ1-5, is EAGVAQSPRYKIIEKRQSVAFWCNPISGHATLYWYQQILGQGPKLLIQFQNNGVVDDSQLPKDRFSAERLKGVDSTLKIQPAKLEDSAVYLCASRDRFRSGHPQHFGDGTRLSIL.

The genes are TRBV20-1 and TRBJ2-4; 14 nucleotides line up with TRBD2. The germline CDR1 and CDR2 sequences are DFQATT and SNEGSKA (reference sequence). The CDR3 contains 17 residues. J lost 6 bases, V lost 6 bases, and 13 bases had no gene match. The CDR3 DNA is TGCAGTGCGGGGACTAGCGGGGGTCTGAGGGCCTTAAACATTCAGTACTTC. Its protein is CSAGTSGGLRALNIQYF.

This clonotype was observed at least ten times. The chain employs TRBV6-1 and TRBJ2-5; perhaps TRBD1 as D (5 bases). This CDR3 has 14 residues. The V end was cut by 8 bases, the J end by 5 bases, with 18 bases between. The germline V gene has CDR1 MNHNS and CDR2 SASEGT. Written as DNA, the CDR3 is TGTGCCAGCCACCACCAGGGTTCGGAGGAGACCCAGTACTTC. This encodes CASHHQGSEETQYF.

The V call is TRBV29-1, the J call TRBJ1-1, with D unresolved. Germline values: CDR1 SQVTM, CDR2 ANQGSEA. The CDR3 consists of 13 residues. V shed 7 bases and J shed 1 base, with 13 bases lying between them. CDR3 in amino acids: CSAVGHSNTEAFF. CDR3 nucleotides: TGCAGCGCCGTCGGGCATTCGAACACTGAAGCTTTCTTT.

This clonotype is a singleton in its sample. Relative to the germline gene, one junction end is altered; a read error may explain this. This chain joins TRBV6-2 or TRBV6-3 and TRBJ2-1; tentative D call: TRBD2 (6 bases). Germline lookup yields CDR1 MNHEY and CDR2 SVGEGT. The CDR3 is made up of 16 amino acids. CDR3 in amino acids: CASSYAPRGNYNEQLF. As DNA, the CDR3 is TGTGCCAGCAGTTACGCACCGCGGGGAAACTACAATGAGCAGCTCTTC.

In its sample, this clonotype was seen a few times. The chain recombines TRBV4-3 with TRBJ2-7; 10 positions match TRBD1. Germline values: CDR1 LGHNA, CDR2 YSLEER. The CDR3 spans 15 residues. The V segment lost 2 bases and the J segment 6 bases; nucleotides outside the gene matches: 7. DNA of the CDR3: TGCGCCAGCAGCCAATTCCCCGGGACAGGGGTCGAGCAGTACTTC. Translated, it gives CASSQFPGTGVEQYF.

The sample holds a few counts of this clonotype. In DNA, the CDR3 is TGTGCCAGCAGTTACCATCTCCGCGGACAGGGGATTGGGGCAACTAATGAAAAACTGTTTTTT. This sequence encodes CASSYHLRGQGIGATNEKLFF. The chain carries TRBV6-5 and TRBJ1-4, with 9 bases matching TRBD1. This CDR3 is 21 amino acids long. Germline loops: CDR1 MNHEY, CDR2 SVGAGI. After removal of 2 bases from V and 0 bases from J, the junction contained 16 bases not matched to a gene.

This clonotype was detected only once. Just one base apart from a much larger clone, this may be a read error. Because the CDR3's place on the DNA is in doubt, the DNA is left out and the CDR3 is given as listed by TCRdb. This CDR3 reads CASSLVGSGSRGETPYF. This chain connects TRBV7-2 to TRBJ2-5; the D call TRBD2 from the table was never checked on the DNA. The CDR3 is 17 residues long, counting both termini. Germline V gives CDR1 SGHTA, CDR2 FQGNSA.

A few counts support this clonotype. The CDR3 DNA is TGCAGTGCTAGGCTAGGGCAGACCCAGTACTTC. Translation: CSARLGQTQYF. V and J are TRBV20-1 and TRBJ2-5; D unclear. The CDR3 is 11 residues long. The ends were cut back, 3 bases at V and 6 bases at J, with 8 bases in the middle. CDR1 DFQATT and CDR2 SNEGSKA come from the germline V gene (reference sequence).

At least ten counts were recorded for this clonotype. V is TRBV5-1 and J is TRBJ2-1; 8 nucleotides line up with TRBD2. The V and J ends lost 5 bases and 0 bases, in that order; junction bases with no gene match: 4. The CDR3 is 15 amino acids. CDR1 is SGHRS and CDR2 is YFSETQ in the germline V gene. The DNA for the CDR3 is TGCGCCAGCAGAAGGAGCGGGAGCTCCTACAATGAGCAGTTCTTC. It specifies CASRRSGSSYNEQFF. Based on the CDR3 plus reference TRBV5-1 and TRBJ2-1, the full variable domain is KAGVTQTPRYLIKTRGQQVTLSCSPISGHRSVSWYQQTPGQGLQFLFEYFSETQRNKGNFPGRFSGRQFSNSRSEMNVSTLELGDSALYLCASRRSGSSYNEQFFGPGTRLTVL.

The rearrangement joins TRBV7-9 to TRBJ1-3; D may be TRBD1 (6 bases). Deletions cut 5 bases from V and 0 bases from J, with 11 bases between. This CDR3 has 15 residues. Germline values: CDR1 SEHNR, CDR2 FQNEAQ (reference sequence). The CDR3 here is CASSLGGLSGNTIYF. In nucleotides, the CDR3 is TGTGCCAGCAGCCTAGGGGGTCTCTCTGGAAACACCATATATTTT.

This sequence joins TRBV12-5 and TRBJ2-1; D might be TRBD2 (5 bases). From germline, CDR1 is LGHNT and CDR2 FRNRAP. V was pared by 5 bases and J by 2 bases, with 13 bases between. The CDR3 consists of 15 residues. Here the CDR3 reads CASGPGLATYNEQFF. CDR3 DNA sequence: TGTGCTAGTGGTCCAGGACTGGCCACCTACAATGAGCAGTTCTTC.

Only one count was recorded for this clonotype. The chain carries TRBV4-3 and TRBJ1-2, with D tentatively TRBD1 (5 bases). Trimming pared 5 bases from V and 5 bases from J, leaving 15 bases between. Germline CDR1 reads LGHNA; CDR2 reads YSLEER. CDR3 size: 14 residues. The DNA for the CDR3 is TGCGCCAGCAGCGCTTCCCGGGGGGTTTATGGCTACACCTTC. It yields the protein CASSASRGVYGYTF.

This clonotype was observed a handful of times. The CDR3: CASSLLPGREKLFF. CDR3 nucleotide sequence: TGTGCCAGCAGTTTATTACCAGGGCGGGAAAAACTGTTTTTT. The chain couples TRBV27 to TRBJ1-4, with D possibly TRBD1 on 5 matching bases. The germline CDR1 and CDR2 sequences are MNHEY and SMNVEV (reference sequence). V was pared by 1 base and J by 8 bases, with 11 bases between. This CDR3 is 14 amino acids long.

The DNA for the CDR3 is TGCAGTGCCATTGAGAAAGCGGGGGGGCCGATTAATGCAGATACGCAGTATTTT. It yields the protein CSAIEKAGGPINADTQYF. The gene calls are TRBV20-1 and TRBJ2-3, with TRBD2 matching over 10 bases. The ends lost 6 bases at V and 4 bases at J; junction bases unmatched: 19. CDR1 is DFQATT, CDR2 SNEGSKA, per germline (reference sequence). The CDR3 spans 18 residues.

V and J are TRBV11-1 and TRBJ2-4, with TRBD2 identical over 13 bases. In germline, CDR1 is SGHAT, CDR2 FQDESV (reference sequence). The CDR3 is made up of 14 amino acids. After removal of 6 bases from V and 7 bases from J, the junction contained 3 bases not matched to a gene. The CDR3 bases are TGTGCCAGCAGTCGGACTAGCGGGGGTAACATTCAGTACTTC. Its protein is CASSRTSGGNIQYF.